Listed below are T cell receptor beta chains from one sample, sequenced in a study of T cell responses to AZD1222 COVID-19 vaccine. The table came from immunoSEQ multiplex PCR; TCRdb's copy has only in-frame clones and leaves some out. The sample records some 150,000 clones, 90% being singletons. The material sequenced was peripheral blood, taken on day 0 of AZD1222 vaccination. The receptor set was obtained from an adult in good health. Each CDR3 is given with its conserved first and last residue. Each record gives: clone size, D gene, V gene, J gene, CDR3 protein, CDR3 DNA. A D gene is named only where the DNA matches it firmly. Expanded clones get a size class; other rows say once, few or many, or leave the size out.

clone size: .
D gene: .
V gene: TRBV7-2
J gene: TRBJ2-5
CDR3 protein: CASSLVAQGIGETQYF
CDR3 DNA: TGTGCCAGCAGCCTAGTCGCCCAGGGGATTGGGGAGACCCAGTACTTC

clone size: .
D gene: TRBD1
V gene: TRBV7-9
J gene: TRBJ2-5
CDR3 protein: CASSPGQGASWGETQYF
CDR3 DNA: TGTGCCAGCAGCCCGGGACAGGGGGCTTCATGGGGGGAGACCCAGTACTTC

clone size: .
D gene: .
V gene: TRBV5-4
J gene: TRBJ2-1
CDR3 protein: CASSLPDTRYNEQFF
CDR3 DNA: TGTGCCAGCAGCCTGCCGGACACCAGATACAATGAGCAGTTCTTC

clone size: .
D gene: .
V gene: TRBV28
J gene: TRBJ2-5
CDR3 protein: CASSLRPTGRETQYF
CDR3 DNA: TGTGCCAGCAGTTTACGTCCGACAGGGAGGGAGACCCAGTACTTC

clone size: .
D gene: TRBD1
V gene: TRBV19
J gene: TRBJ1-2
CDR3 protein: CASQDRDRGPSGYTF
CDR3 DNA: TGTGCCAGTCAGGACCGCGACAGGGGGCCTTCGGGCTACACCTTC

clone size: .
D gene: .
V gene: TRBV28
J gene: TRBJ1-5
CDR3 protein: CASKGNQPQHF
CDR3 DNA: TGTGCCAGCAAAGGGAATCAGCCCCAGCATTTT

clone size: .
D gene: TRBD2
V gene: TRBV5-1
J gene: TRBJ2-2
CDR3 protein: CASSHARGGSTGELFF
CDR3 DNA: TGCGCCAGCAGCCATGCGAGGGGCGGGAGTACCGGGGAGCTGTTTTTT

clone size: .
D gene: .
V gene: TRBV25-1
J gene: TRBJ2-7
CDR3 protein: CAVTEGSYEQYF
CDR3 DNA: TGTGCCGTTACCGAGGGTTCCTACGAGCAGTACTTC

clone size: .
D gene: .
V gene: TRBV18
J gene: TRBJ1-1
CDR3 protein: CASSTLGAAAEAFF
CDR3 DNA: TGTGCCAGCTCTACGCTGGGGGCTGCGGCTGAAGCTTTCTTT

clone size: .
D gene: TRBD1
V gene: TRBV7-2
J gene: TRBJ2-2
CDR3 protein: CASSLRGRRTGELFF
CDR3 DNA: TGTGCCAGCAGTTTAAGGGGGCGCCGGACCGGGGAGCTGTTTTTT

clone size: .
D gene: TRBD1
V gene: TRBV28
J gene: TRBJ2-7
CDR3 protein: CASSFMWTGFTYEQYF
CDR3 DNA: TGTGCCAGCAGTTTTATGTGGACAGGATTCACGTACGAGCAGTACTTC

clone size: .
D gene: .
V gene: TRBV18
J gene: TRBJ2-7
CDR3 protein: CASSPTTISSYEQYF
CDR3 DNA: TGTGCCAGCTCACCAACCACAATCAGCTCCTACGAGCAGTACTTC

clone size: .
D gene: .
V gene: TRBV6-5
J gene: TRBJ1-4
CDR3 protein: CASSYFPGATNEKLFF
CDR3 DNA: TGTGCCAGCAGTTACTTTCCGGGAGCAACTAATGAAAAACTGTTTTTT

clone size: once
D gene: .
V gene: TRBV18
J gene: TRBJ2-1
CDR3 protein: CASSPPGPPHNNEQFF
CDR3 DNA: TGTGCCAGCTCACCGCCGGGACCCCCTCACAACAATGAGCAGTTCTTC

clone size: .
D gene: TRBD1
V gene: TRBV29-1
J gene: TRBJ1-1
CDR3 protein: CSVETLTGIGTEAFF
CDR3 DNA: TGCAGCGTTGAAACCCTGACAGGGATAGGCACTGAAGCTTTCTTT

clone size: .
D gene: .
V gene: TRBV27
J gene: TRBJ2-5
CDR3 protein: CASSPLGTSSQLAQYF
CDR3 DNA: TGTGCCAGCAGTCCCCTCGGGACCAGCTCCCAATTGGCCCAGTACTTC

clone size: .
D gene: TRBD2
V gene: TRBV28
J gene: TRBJ2-1
CDR3 protein: CATNWAGLGVYEQFF
CDR3 DNA: TGTGCCACTAACTGGGCGGGACTAGGGGTATATGAGCAGTTCTTC

clone size: .
D gene: TRBD1
V gene: TRBV27
J gene: TRBJ1-6
CDR3 protein: CASSPITTGMNSPLHF
CDR3 DNA: TGTGCCAGCAGCCCTATCACGACAGGGATGAATTCACCCCTCCACTTT

clone size: .
D gene: TRBD2
V gene: TRBV10-3
J gene: TRBJ2-2
CDR3 protein: CAISDGGLAGNTGELFF
CDR3 DNA: TGTGCCATCAGTGATGGGGGACTAGCGGGCAACACCGGGGAGCTGTTTTTT

clone size: few
D gene: .
V gene: TRBV28
J gene: TRBJ1-2
CDR3 protein: CASRSSGAMRNYGYTF
CDR3 DNA: TGTGCCAGCCGCTCCTCAGGGGCGATGCGTAACTATGGCTACACCTTC

clone size: .
D gene: .
V gene: TRBV28
J gene: TRBJ1-1
CDR3 protein: CASSFGPNDTEAFF
CDR3 DNA: TGTGCCAGCAGTTTTGGGCCAAACGACACTGAAGCTTTCTTT

clone size: .
D gene: TRBD2
V gene: TRBV4-3
J gene: TRBJ2-7
CDR3 protein: CASSHSGRGTYEQYF
CDR3 DNA: TGCGCCAGCAGCCACAGCGGGAGGGGAACCTACGAGCAGTACTTC

clone size: once
D gene: .
V gene: TRBV28
J gene: TRBJ2-6
CDR3 protein: CATLRFRTEPSGANVLTF
CDR3 DNA: TGTGCCACCCTAAGGTTTCGGACAGAGCCCTCTGGGGCCAACGTCCTGACTTTC

clone size: .
D gene: .
V gene: TRBV19
J gene: TRBJ1-1
CDR3 protein: CASSLQQGMNTEAFF
CDR3 DNA: TGTGCCAGTAGTCTTCAACAGGGAATGAACACTGAAGCTTTCTTT

clone size: .
D gene: TRBD2
V gene: TRBV19
J gene: TRBJ2-2
CDR3 protein: CASTSGRAGGELFF
CDR3 DNA: TGTGCCAGTACTAGCGGGAGGGCCGGCGGGGAGCTGTTTTTT

clone size: .
D gene: .
V gene: TRBV10-3
J gene: TRBJ2-1
CDR3 protein: CAIRQPDRYNEQFF
CDR3 DNA: TGTGCCATCAGGCAGCCGGACAGATACAATGAGCAGTTCTTC

clone size: once
D gene: .
V gene: TRBV4-1
J gene: TRBJ2-1
CDR3 protein: CASSRGQTYNEQFF
CDR3 DNA: TGCGCCAGCAGCCGAGGACAGACCTACAATGAGCAGTTCTTC

clone size: once
D gene: .
V gene: TRBV7-2
J gene: TRBJ1-1
CDR3 protein: CASSLETGNTEAFF
CDR3 DNA: TGTGCCAGCAGCTTAGAGACGGGGAACACTGAAGCTTTCTTT

clone size: .
D gene: .
V gene: TRBV6-1
J gene: TRBJ2-2
CDR3 protein: CASSDRVFGELFF
CDR3 DNA: TGTGCCAGCAGTGACAGGGTCTTCGGGGAGCTGTTTTTT

clone size: few
D gene: TRBD2
V gene: TRBV2
J gene: TRBJ2-1
CDR3 protein: CASSATSIEQFF
CDR3 DNA: TGTGCCAGCAGCGCGACTAGCATCGAGCAGTTCTTC

clone size: .
D gene: .
V gene: TRBV7-2
J gene: TRBJ1-2
CDR3 protein: CASSFGQGTFFF
CDR3 DNA: .

clone size: .
D gene: TRBD1
V gene: TRBV5-4
J gene: TRBJ1-4
CDR3 protein: CAASLSGQGNEKLFF
CDR3 DNA: TGTGCCGCTTCTCTCTCGGGACAGGGAAATGAAAAACTGTTTTTT

clone size: few
D gene: .
V gene: TRBV7-9
J gene: TRBJ1-3
CDR3 protein: CASSLDTSGNTIYF
CDR3 DNA: TGTGCCAGCAGCTTAGACACCTCTGGAAACACCATATATTTT

clone size: .
D gene: TRBD1
V gene: TRBV5-1
J gene: TRBJ1-2
CDR3 protein: CASSDGQGVYGYTF
CDR3 DNA: TGCGCCAGCAGCGACGGACAGGGTGTCTATGGCTACACCTTC

clone size: .
D gene: TRBD1
V gene: TRBV5-1
J gene: TRBJ1-1
CDR3 protein: CASSLGTGKPEAFF
CDR3 DNA: TGCGCCAGCAGCTTAGGGACAGGCAAACCTGAAGCTTTCTTT

clone size: .
D gene: .
V gene: TRBV7-9
J gene: TRBJ1-1
CDR3 protein: CASSSFTDEAFF
CDR3 DNA: TGTGCCAGCAGCTCTTTTACTGACGAAGCTTTCTTT

clone size: .
D gene: TRBD1
V gene: TRBV27
J gene: TRBJ1-2
CDR3 protein: CASRDDRAVGNYGYTF
CDR3 DNA: TGTGCCAGCAGAGACGACAGGGCGGTTGGAAACTATGGCTACACCTTC

clone size: .
D gene: .
V gene: TRBV2
J gene: TRBJ2-3
CDR3 protein: CASSELRDTQYF
CDR3 DNA: TGTGCCAGCAGTGAATTGAGAGATACGCAGTATTTT

clone size: .
D gene: .
V gene: TRBV7-2
J gene: TRBJ2-1
CDR3 protein: CASSLGRERYNEQFF
CDR3 DNA: TGTGCCAGCAGCTTAGGGAGAGAGAGGTACAATGAGCAGTTCTTC

clone size: once
D gene: .
V gene: TRBV18
J gene: TRBJ1-1
CDR3 protein: CASSLRGTDEAFF
CDR3 DNA: TGTGCCAGCTCACTTAGGGGGACCGATGAAGCTTTCTTT

clone size: once
D gene: .
V gene: TRBV7-9
J gene: TRBJ1-2
CDR3 protein: CASSPGWGDGYTF
CDR3 DNA: TGTGCCAGCAGCCCCGGTTGGGGGGATGGCTACACCTTC

clone size: .
D gene: TRBD1
V gene: TRBV28
J gene: TRBJ1-6
CDR3 protein: CASSLSRDSYNSPLHF
CDR3 DNA: TGTGCCAGCAGTTTATCTCGGGACAGCTATAATTCACCCCTCCACTTT

clone size: .
D gene: TRBD1
V gene: TRBV28
J gene: TRBJ2-1
CDR3 protein: CASSDPRTGSYNEQFF
CDR3 DNA: TGTGCCAGCAGTGACCCACGGACAGGCTCCTACAATGAGCAGTTCTTC

clone size: .
D gene: TRBD2
V gene: TRBV19
J gene: TRBJ2-1
CDR3 protein: CASSKWREDYNEQFF
CDR3 DNA: TGTGCCAGTAGTAAATGGCGGGAGGACTACAATGAGCAGTTCTTC

clone size: .
D gene: TRBD2
V gene: TRBV18
J gene: TRBJ2-1
CDR3 protein: CASSRPGLAGVEQFF
CDR3 DNA: TGTGCCAGCTCACGGCCGGGACTAGCGGGAGTGGAGCAGTTCTTC

clone size: .
D gene: .
V gene: TRBV7-9
J gene: TRBJ2-7
CDR3 protein: CASSPIPLPDAYYEQYF
CDR3 DNA: TGTGCCAGCAGCCCCATCCCGCTTCCAGACGCCTACTACGAGCAGTACTTC